This TCR beta chain was obtained from a study of blood T cells in healthy people across ages. The overall study: Capture by template switching was about one barcoded beta molecule per two T cells. Study-level findings and limits: A roughly linear fall in TCR beta diversity per million T cells was seen with increasing age.

As concerns this clonotype: As yet, its antigen is unknown. A much larger clone differs from this one at a single base, so this may be a read error.

A second roughly 7 to 11 cycle PCR used barcoded and J-beta primers. Every sample gave at least 3 million paired-end reads containing CDR3. TCRdb reprocessed the 5' RACE reads with MiXCR, giving one entry per CDR3 protein. The sample lists fewer than 1.5 million distinct CDR3 sequences, 35% to 45% occurring once. With V trimmed by 4 bases and J by 2 bases, 9 bases remained unmatched. This CDR3 has 16 amino acids. Germline V gene data show CDR1 as SQVTM and CDR2 as ANQGSEA. Sequencing was carried out using blood. This chain joins TRBV29-1 and TRBJ2-4; TRBD1 matches at 9 bases. This receptor was identified in a woman under 30 in good health. The CDR3 here is CSVGNRTGDSKNIQYF. The CDR3 DNA follows: TGCAGCGTTGGTAATAGGACAGGGGACTCCAAAAACATTCAGTACTTC.